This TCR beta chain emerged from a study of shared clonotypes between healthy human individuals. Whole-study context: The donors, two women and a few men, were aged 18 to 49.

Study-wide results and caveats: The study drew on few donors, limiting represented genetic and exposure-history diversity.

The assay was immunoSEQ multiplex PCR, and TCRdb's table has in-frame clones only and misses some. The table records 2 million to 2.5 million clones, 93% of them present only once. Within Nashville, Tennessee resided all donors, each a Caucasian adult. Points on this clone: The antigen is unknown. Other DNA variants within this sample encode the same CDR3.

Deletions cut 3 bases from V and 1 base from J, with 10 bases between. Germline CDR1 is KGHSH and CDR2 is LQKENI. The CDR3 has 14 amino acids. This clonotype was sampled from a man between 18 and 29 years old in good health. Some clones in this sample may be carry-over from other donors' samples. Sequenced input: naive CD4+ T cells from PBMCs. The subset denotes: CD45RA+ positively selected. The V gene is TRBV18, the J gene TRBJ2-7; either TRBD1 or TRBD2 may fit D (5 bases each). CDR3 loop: CASSPGTKSYEQYF. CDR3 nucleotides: TGTGCCAGCTCACCGGGGACGAAGTCCTACGAGCAGTACTTC.